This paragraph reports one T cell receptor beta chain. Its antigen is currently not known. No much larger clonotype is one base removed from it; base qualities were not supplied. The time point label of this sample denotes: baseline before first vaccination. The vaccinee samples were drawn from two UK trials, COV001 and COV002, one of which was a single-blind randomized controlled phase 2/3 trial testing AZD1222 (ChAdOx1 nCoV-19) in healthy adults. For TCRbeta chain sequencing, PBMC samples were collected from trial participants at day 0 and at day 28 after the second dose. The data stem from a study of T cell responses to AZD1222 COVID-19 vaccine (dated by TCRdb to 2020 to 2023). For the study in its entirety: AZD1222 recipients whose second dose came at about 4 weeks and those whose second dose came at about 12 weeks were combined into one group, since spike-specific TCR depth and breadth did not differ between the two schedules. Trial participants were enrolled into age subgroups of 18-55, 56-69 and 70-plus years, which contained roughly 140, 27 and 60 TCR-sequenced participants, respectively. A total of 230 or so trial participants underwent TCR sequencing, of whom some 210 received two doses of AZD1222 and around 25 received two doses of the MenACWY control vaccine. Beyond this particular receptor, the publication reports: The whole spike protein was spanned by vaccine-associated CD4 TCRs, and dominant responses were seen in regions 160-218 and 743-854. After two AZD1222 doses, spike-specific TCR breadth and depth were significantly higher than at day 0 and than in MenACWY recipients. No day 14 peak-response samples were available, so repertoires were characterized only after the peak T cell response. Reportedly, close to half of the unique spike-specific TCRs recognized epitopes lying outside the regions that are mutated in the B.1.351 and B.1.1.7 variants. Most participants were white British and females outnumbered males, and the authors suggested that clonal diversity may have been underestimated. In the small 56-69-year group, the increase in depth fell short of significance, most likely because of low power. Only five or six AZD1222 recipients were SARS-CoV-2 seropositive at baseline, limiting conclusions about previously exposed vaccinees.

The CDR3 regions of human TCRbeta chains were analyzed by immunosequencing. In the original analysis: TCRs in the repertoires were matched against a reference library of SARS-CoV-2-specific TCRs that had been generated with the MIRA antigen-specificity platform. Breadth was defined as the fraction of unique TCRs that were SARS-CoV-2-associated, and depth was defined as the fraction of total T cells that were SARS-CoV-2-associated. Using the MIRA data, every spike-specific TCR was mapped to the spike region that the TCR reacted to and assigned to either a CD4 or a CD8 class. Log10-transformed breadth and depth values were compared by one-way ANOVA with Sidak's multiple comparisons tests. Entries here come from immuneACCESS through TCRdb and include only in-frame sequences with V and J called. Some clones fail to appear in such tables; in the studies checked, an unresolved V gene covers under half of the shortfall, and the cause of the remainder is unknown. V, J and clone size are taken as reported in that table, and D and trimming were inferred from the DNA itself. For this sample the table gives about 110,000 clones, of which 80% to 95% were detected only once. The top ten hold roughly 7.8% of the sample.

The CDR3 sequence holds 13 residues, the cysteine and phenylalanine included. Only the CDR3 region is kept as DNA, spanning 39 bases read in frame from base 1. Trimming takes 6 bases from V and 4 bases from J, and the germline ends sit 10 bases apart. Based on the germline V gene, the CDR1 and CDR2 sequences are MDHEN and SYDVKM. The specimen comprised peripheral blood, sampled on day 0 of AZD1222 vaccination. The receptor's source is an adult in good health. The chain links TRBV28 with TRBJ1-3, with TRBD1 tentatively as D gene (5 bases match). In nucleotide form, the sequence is TGTGCCAGCAGGCTACAGGCAGGAAACACCATATATTTT. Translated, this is CASRLQAGNTIYF.